This is a list of T cell receptor beta chains from one sample in a study of blood T cells in healthy people across ages. TCRdb processed the 5' RACE reads anew with MiXCR; each CDR3 protein has one entry. The data hold about a million distinct CDR3 sequences, with roughly 52% observed a single time. Sequenced material: blood. The receptor source for this set is a man aged 25-45 years in good health. CDR3s include the opening cysteine and the closing phenylalanine or tryptophan. D genes are given only for firm matches. Rows give clone size only sometimes, using once, few, many, or a class for an expanded clone.

TRBV27	TRBJ1-2	TRBD1	few	CASSPDRVTGYTF	TGTGCCAGCAGTCCGGACAGGGTGACTGGCTACACCTTC
TRBV11-1	TRBJ2-5	-	few	CASSLDRADQETQYF	TGTGCCAGCAGCTTAGACCGGGCGGACCAAGAGACCCAGTACTTC
TRBV7-2	TRBJ2-3	-	few	CASTPGGVNPDTQYF	TGTGCCAGCACCCCGGGGGGCGTGAATCCAGATACGCAGTATTTT
TRBV12-5	TRBJ2-1	TRBD1	-	CASGLGRDRGFCNEQFF	TGTGCTAGTGGTTTGGGTCGGGACAGGGGCTTCTGCAATGAGCAGTTCTTC
TRBV6-5	TRBJ2-5	-	-	CASSYSRLGRKETQYF	TGTGCCAGCAGTTACTCTCGCCTCGGAAGAAAAGAGACCCAGTACTTC
TRBV25-1	TRBJ2-3	-	few	CASSVRAGTRAADTQYF	TGTGCCAGCAGTGTTCGTGCCGGGACCCGCGCGGCGGATACGCAGTATTTT
TRBV5-1	TRBJ1-1	-	-	CASSLMGLGTLNTEAFF	TGCGCCAGCAGCTTGATGGGGTTGGGCACGTTGAACACTGAAGCTTTCTTT
TRBV7-9	TRBJ1-2	-	once	CASAGTDDGYTF	TGTGCCAGCGCCGGGACGGACGATGGCTACACCTTC
TRBV5-1	TRBJ2-1	-	-	CASSGLAVPGRNEQFF	TGCGCCAGCAGCGGATTAGCGGTCCCGGGGCGGAATGAGCAGTTCTTC
TRBV3-1	TRBJ1-5	-	few	CASSQGGSSNQPQHF	TGCGCCAGCAGCCAAGGTGGATCTAGCAATCAGCCCCAGCATTTT
TRBV20-1	TRBJ2-7	-	-	CSARDPETHYFTYEQYF	TGCAGTGCTAGAGATCCGGAGACACACTACTTCACCTACGAGCAGTACTTC
TRBV7-2	TRBJ2-4	-	-	CASSPRVGTLAKNIQYF	TGTGCCAGCAGCCCAAGAGTGGGGACACTAGCCAAAAACATTCAGTACTTC
TRBV6-4	TRBJ2-1	-	-	CASSDSAQGYNEQFF	TGTGCCAGCAGTGACTCGGCCCAGGGTTACAATGAGCAGTTCTTC
TRBV29-1	TRBJ2-7	-	many	CSVERQGSGDEQYF	TGCAGCGTTGAACGGCAGGGGTCGGGTGACGAGCAGTACTTC
TRBV6-1	TRBJ1-5	TRBD1	-	CASRSLAGTGGGNSNQPQHF	TGTGCCAGCAGGTCCCTCGCCGGGACAGGGGGAGGGAATAGCAATCAGCCCCAGCATTTT
TRBV5-6	TRBJ2-5	TRBD1	-	CASGRKTTGPQETQYF	TGTGCCAGCGGAAGGAAGACGACAGGGCCCCAAGAGACCCAGTACTTC
TRBV19	TRBJ2-3	TRBD1	-	CASSFPGGWTDTQYF	TGTGCCAGTAGTTTCCCAGGGGGCTGGACAGATACGCAGTATTTT
TRBV7-2	TRBJ2-5	TRBD2	-	CASSFQTSGSFETQYF	TGTGCCAGCAGCTTTCAGACTAGCGGGAGTTTCGAGACCCAGTACTTC
TRBV3-1	TRBJ2-1	-	-	CASSQVATGEQFF	TGTGCCAGCAGCCAAGTAGCGACTGGAGAGCAGTTCTTC
TRBV29-1	TRBJ1-1	TRBD1	-	CSVLRVGTENTEAFF	TGCAGCGTTCTCCGAGTGGGGACAGAAAACACTGAAGCTTTCTTT
TRBV6-2/TRBV6-3	TRBJ2-1	TRBD2	-	CASSAGVEQETQFF	TGTGCCAGCAGTGCGGGGGTCGAGCAGGAGACCCAGTTCTTC
TRBV7-2	TRBJ2-7	-	few	CASSTSLPEQYF	TGTGCCAGCAGCACTTCCCTCCCCGAGCAGTACTTC
TRBV6-5	TRBJ2-7	-	-	CASTQGDEQYF	TGTGCCAGCACCCAGGGTGACGAGCAGTACTTC
TRBV12-3/TRBV12-4	TRBJ2-4	-	few	CASSPPGSLAKNIQYF	TGTGCCAGCAGTCCGCCGGGAAGTCTAGCCAAAAACATTCAGTACTTC
TRBV6-2/TRBV6-3	TRBJ1-4	TRBD1	-	CASSRHPGQANEKLFF	TGTGCCAGCAGTCGCCACCCGGGACAGGCGAATGAAAAACTGTTTTTT
TRBV5-1	TRBJ2-4	-	-	CASSPGISASIQYF	TGCGCCAGCAGCCCCGGGATCTCGGCGAGCATTCAGTACTTC
TRBV12-3/TRBV12-4	TRBJ1-2	-	-	CASTTGLGNGYTF	TGTGCCAGCACGACGGGCCTGGGAAATGGCTACACCTTC
TRBV7-2	TRBJ2-1	TRBD2	-	CASSLDLSGGNEQFF	TGTGCCAGCAGCTTAGATCTTAGCGGGGGCAATGAGCAGTTCTTC
TRBV6-1	TRBJ2-7	-	-	CASSGGAGVPYEQYF	TGTGCCAGCAGTGGGGGGGCAGGGGTCCCCTACGAGCAGTACTTC
TRBV7-9	TRBJ2-7	-	-	CASSRGDITYEQYF	TGTGCCAGCAGCAGGGGAGACATAACCTACGAGCAGTACTTC
TRBV12-3/TRBV12-4	TRBJ1-5	-	many	CASSLAGAVSNQPQHF	TGTGCCAGCAGTTTAGCAGGTGCCGTTAGCAATCAGCCCCAGCATTTT
TRBV27	TRBJ2-5	TRBD2	-	CASSPLAGWGETQYF	TGTGCCAGCAGTCCGTTAGCGGGGTGGGGAGAGACCCAGTACTTC
TRBV7-9	TRBJ2-3	TRBD1	few	CASSSRDRGDPDTQYF	TGTGCCAGCAGCTCCCGGGACAGGGGGGATCCAGATACGCAGTATTTT
TRBV6-1	TRBJ1-2	TRBD1	-	CASSGGTGGADYGYTF	TGTGCCAGCAGTGGGGGGACAGGGGGCGCGGACTATGGCTACACCTTC